The 18 T cell receptor beta chains below come from one sample, sequenced in a study of blood T cell repertoires in COVID-19. Some clones are missing from TCRdb's copy, which holds only in-frame ones; the method was immunoSEQ multiplex PCR. This table holds about 300,000 clones, 65% to 90% found once. The sample consisted of peripheral blood. Receptors originate from a human donor in a cohort sampled during active COVID-19.

The V and J genes are TRBV6-5 and TRBJ2-1; D might be TRBD1 (6 bases). The CDR3 loop spans 14 amino acids. Trimming removed 8 bases at V and 2 bases at J, with 13 bases between. The germline CDR1 and CDR2 sequences are MNHEY and SVGAGI. CDR3 DNA sequence: TGTGCCAGCGTGAGGGACAAAACCTACAATGAGCAGTTCTTC. The encoded protein is CASVRDKTYNEQFF.

This chain links TRBV6-5 with TRBJ2-7, with 11 bases lining up with TRBD1. J was trimmed by 3 bases and V by 4 bases; bases with no gene match: 2. Germline CDR1 reads MNHEY; CDR2 reads SVGAGI. This CDR3 is 14 amino acids long. CDR3 amino acids: CASSSGTGGYEQYF. The CDR3 region has the DNA TGTGCCAGCAGTTCCGGGACAGGGGGCTACGAGCAGTACTTC.

The rearrangement links TRBV18 to TRBJ1-2, with 8 positions matching TRBD1. The J segment lost 7 bases and the V segment lost 3 bases, leaving 4 bases of the junction unmatched. CDR3 length: 13 amino acids. Germline loops: CDR1 KGHSH, CDR2 LQKENI. The CDR3: CASSPGQAVGYTF. The DNA for the CDR3 is TGTGCCAGCTCACCGGGACAGGCTGTTGGCTACACCTTC.

This clone was counted a single time. The rearrangement uses TRBV28 and TRBJ1-3; 7 nucleotides align to TRBD1. Germline values: CDR1 MDHEN, CDR2 SYDVKM. With 5 bases clipped from V and 2 bases from J, the junction kept 6 bases outside the gene matches. The CDR3 runs to 15 residues. The CDR3 coding sequence is TGTGCCAGCAGTGCCGGGACAGAAGCTGGAAACACCATATATTTT. It codes for CASSAGTEAGNTIYF.

CDR3 residues: CASSLGQTGGQQFF. DNA for the CDR3: TGCGCCAGCAGCTTGGGACAAACGGGAGGGCAGCAGTTCTTC. V gene TRBV5-1 combines with J gene TRBJ2-1, with 8 bases identical to TRBD2. V shed 0 bases, J shed 11 bases, and the junction held 7 bases outside the gene matches. CDR1 SGHRS and CDR2 YFSETQ come from the germline V gene. This CDR3 has 14 amino acids.

V is TRBV6-4 and J is TRBJ1-2; D not certain. The V and J ends lost 6 bases and 5 bases respectively, with 25 bases between them. Germline V gene data show CDR1 as MRHNA and CDR2 as SNTAGT. The CDR3 loop spans 17 amino acids. The CDR3: CASSAVAGSSGGYGYTF. CDR3 coding DNA: TGTGCCAGCAGCGCCGTTGCGGGGTCCTCAGGCGGGTATGGCTACACCTTC.

The rearrangement uses TRBV11-1 and TRBJ2-1; the match to TRBD2 covers 8 bases. CDR3 length: 15 residues. Trimming took 5 bases from V and 2 from J; bases not matched to a gene: 5. Germline V CDR1 and CDR2: SGHAT, FQDESV (reference sequence). The CDR3 sequence is CASSETGGTYNEQFF. CDR3 DNA: TGTGCCAGCAGCGAAACGGGAGGGACCTACAATGAGCAGTTCTTC.

This chain joins TRBV3-1 (or the pseudogene TRBV3-2) and TRBJ2-7; 8 bases agree with TRBD1. J lost 4 bases, V lost 4 bases, and 3 bases had no gene match. CDR1 and CDR2 from the germline V gene are LGHDT and YNNKEL (reference sequence). The CDR3 is 13 amino acids. The CDR3 reads CASSLQGAYEQYF. The DNA for the CDR3 is TGTGCCAGCAGCCTTCAGGGGGCTTACGAGCAGTACTTC.

The genes are TRBV25-1 and TRBJ2-2, with 9 bases aligning to TRBD1. CDR1 and CDR2 (germline): MGHDK, SYGVNS. The J segment lost 4 bases and the V segment lost 1 base, leaving 7 bases of the junction unmatched. The CDR3 loop spans 17 amino acids. Here the CDR3 DNA reads TGTGCCAGCAGTGAATTCCCCGGACAGGGGATCACCGGGGAGCTGTTTTTT. Its protein is CASSEFPGQGITGELFF. The variable domain in full, completed from reference TRBV25-1 and TRBJ2-2, reads EADIYQTPRYLVIGTGKKITLECSQTMGHDKMYWYQQDPGMELHLIHYSYGVNSTEKGDLSSESTVSRIRTEHFPLTLESARPSHTSQYLCASSEFPGQGITGELFFGEGSRLTVL.

The V gene is TRBV7-6, the J gene TRBJ1-3, with D hard to call. Trimming removed 3 bases at V and 1 base at J, with 13 bases between. The CDR3 length is 16 residues. Germline CDR1 reads SGHVS; CDR2 reads FNYEAQ. This CDR3 is CASSLMGANSGNTIYF. CDR3 in DNA: TGTGCCAGCAGCTTGATGGGAGCAAATTCTGGAAACACCATATATTTT. Full variable domain (rest looked up from reference TRBV7-6 and TRBJ1-3): GAGVSQSPRYKVTKRGQDVALRCDPISGHVSLYWYRQALGQGPEFLTYFNYEAQQDKSGLPNDRFSAERPEGSISTLTIQRTEQRDSAMYRCASSLMGANSGNTIYFGEGSWLTVV.

This clone was picked up one time. The chain joins TRBV14 to TRBJ2-1, with TRBD1 identical over 8 bases. Germline lookup yields CDR1 SGHDN and CDR2 FVKESK. The CDR3 runs 15 residues. V lost 0 bases, J lost 9 bases, and 7 bases stayed unmatched. CDR3 sequence: CASSQEGQGKREQFF. CDR3 DNA: TGTGCCAGCAGCCAAGAAGGACAGGGTAAGCGTGAGCAGTTCTTC. Drawing the rest from reference TRBV14 and TRBJ2-1, the complete variable domain is EAGVTQFPSHSVIEKGQTVTLRCDPISGHDNLYWYRRVMGKEIKFLLHFVKESKQDESGMPNNRFLAERTGGTYSTLKVQPAELEDSGVYFCASSQEGQGKREQFFGPGTRLTVL.

The chain is built from TRBV11-2 and TRBJ1-2, with a possible D match to TRBD1 (5 bases). The CDR3 covers 12 residues. V dropped 3 bases and J dropped 11 bases, with 13 bases sitting between them. Germline V CDR1 and CDR2: SGHAT, FQNNGV. The DNA of the CDR3 is TGTGCCAGCAGCTTTTATAGGGGCGGTTACACCTTC. It specifies CASSFYRGGYTF.

The V call is TRBV12-3 or TRBV12-4, the J call TRBJ2-7; a possible D gene is TRBD1 (5 bases). The V gene lost 7 bases and the J gene lost 6 bases, with 16 bases spanning the gap. The length of the CDR3 is 13 residues. Written as DNA, the CDR3 is TGTGCCAGCAAGATCGCAGGGTCGCGCGAGCAGTACTTC. The encoded protein is CASKIAGSREQYF.

This chain connects TRBV6-2 or TRBV6-3 to TRBJ2-1, with a possible D match to TRBD2 (6 bases). CDR1 is MNHEY and CDR2 is SVGEGT in the germline V gene. The CDR3 has 15 amino acids. The V and J ends lost 6 bases and 1 base respectively, with 13 bases between them. Written as DNA, the CDR3 is TGTGCCAGCAGCCCAGGGAGGACTTCCTACAATGAGCAGTTCTTC. It codes for CASSPGRTSYNEQFF.

The chain uses TRBV19 and TRBJ2-2; TRBD2 agrees at 7 bases. The junction had 12 bases not matched to a gene; V was cut back by 6 bases and J by 5 bases. Per germline, CDR1 LNHDA and CDR2 SQIVND (reference sequence). The CDR3 is 16 residues long. The CDR3 here is CASSPGRGGTTGELFF. The CDR3 DNA reads TGTGCCAGTAGCCCGGGGAGGGGCGGGACTACCGGGGAGCTGTTTTTT.

The rearrangement links TRBV18 to TRBJ1-1; D is undetermined. With 5 bases removed from V and 1 base from J, the gap between germline ends came to 8 bases. The CDR3 contains 13 residues. Germline lookup yields CDR1 KGHSH and CDR2 LQKENI. The CDR3 reads CASSASENTEAFF. CDR3 sequence (DNA): TGTGCCAGCTCAGCGTCCGAGAACACTGAAGCTTTCTTT.

This rearrangement joins TRBV11-3 to TRBJ2-1; 11 nucleotides match TRBD2. The germline gives CDR1 SGHNT, CDR2 YENEEA. The length of the CDR3 is 16 residues. The ends lost 6 bases at V and 3 bases at J; junction bases unmatched: 7. In DNA form, the CDR3 reads TGTGCCAGCAGTCAGACTAGCGGGGTGTTCTACAATGAGCAGTTCTTC. Translating it yields CASSQTSGVFYNEQFF. Filled out from reference TRBV11-3 and TRBJ2-1, the complete variable domain reads EAGVVQSPRYKIIEKKQPVAFWCNPISGHNTLYWYLQNLGQGPELLIRYENEEAVDDSQLPKDRFSAERLKGVDSTLKIQPAELGDSAVYLCASSQTSGVFYNEQFFGPGTRLTVL.

The chain joins TRBV28 to TRBJ1-2; 9 bases are shared with TRBD1. CDR1 is MDHEN, CDR2 SYDVKM, per germline. The length of the CDR3 is 13 residues. J was trimmed by 7 bases and V by 6 bases; bases with no gene match: 6. The CDR3 protein is CASRRPGQGGYTF. For the CDR3, the DNA is TGTGCCAGCAGGCGACCGGGACAGGGTGGCTACACCTTC.